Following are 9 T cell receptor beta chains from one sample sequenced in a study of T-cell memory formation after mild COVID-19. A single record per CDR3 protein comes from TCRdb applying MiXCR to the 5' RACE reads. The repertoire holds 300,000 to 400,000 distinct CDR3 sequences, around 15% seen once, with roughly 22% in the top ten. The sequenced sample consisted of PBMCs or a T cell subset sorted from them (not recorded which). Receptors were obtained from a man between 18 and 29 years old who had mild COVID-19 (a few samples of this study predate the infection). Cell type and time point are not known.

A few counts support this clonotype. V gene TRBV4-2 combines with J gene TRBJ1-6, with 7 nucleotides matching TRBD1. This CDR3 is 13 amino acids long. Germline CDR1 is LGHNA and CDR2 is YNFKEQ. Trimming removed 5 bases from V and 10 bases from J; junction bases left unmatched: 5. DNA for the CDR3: TGTGCCAGCAGCTTCGACAGGGAATCACCCCTCCACTTT. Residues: CASSFDRESPLHF.

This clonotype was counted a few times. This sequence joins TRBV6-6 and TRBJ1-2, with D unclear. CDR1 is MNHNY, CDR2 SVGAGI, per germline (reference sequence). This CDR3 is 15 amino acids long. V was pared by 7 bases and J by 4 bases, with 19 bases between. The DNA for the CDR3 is TGTGCCAGCACCCCCACCTCGGGGAGCCTCTATGGCTACACCTTC. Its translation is CASTPTSGSLYGYTF.

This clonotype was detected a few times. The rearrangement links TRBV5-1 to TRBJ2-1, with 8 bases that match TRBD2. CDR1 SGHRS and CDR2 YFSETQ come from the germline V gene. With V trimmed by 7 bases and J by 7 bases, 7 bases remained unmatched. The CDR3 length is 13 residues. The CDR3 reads CASSRGGGNEQFF. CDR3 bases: TGCGCCAGCTCCCGGGGGGGCGGGAATGAGCAGTTCTTC.

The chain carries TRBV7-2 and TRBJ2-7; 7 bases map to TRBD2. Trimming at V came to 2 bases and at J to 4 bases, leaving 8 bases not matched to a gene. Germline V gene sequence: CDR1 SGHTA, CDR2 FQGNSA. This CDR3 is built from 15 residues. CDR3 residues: CASSLSGLGGYEQYF. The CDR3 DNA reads TGTGCCAGCAGCTTATCCGGACTAGGAGGGTACGAGCAGTACTTC.

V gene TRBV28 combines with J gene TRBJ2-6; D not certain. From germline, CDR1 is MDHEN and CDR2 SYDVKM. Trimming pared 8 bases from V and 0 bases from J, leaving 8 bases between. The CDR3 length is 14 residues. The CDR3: CASHSSSGANVLTF. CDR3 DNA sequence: TGTGCCAGCCACTCGAGCTCTGGGGCCAACGTCCTGACTTTC. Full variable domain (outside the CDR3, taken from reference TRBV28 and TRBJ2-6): DVKVTQSSRYLVKRTGEKVFLECVQDMDHENMFWYRQDPGLGLRLIYFSYDVKMKEKGDIPEGYSVSREKKERFSLILESASTNQTSMYLCASHSSSGANVLTFGAGSRLTVL.

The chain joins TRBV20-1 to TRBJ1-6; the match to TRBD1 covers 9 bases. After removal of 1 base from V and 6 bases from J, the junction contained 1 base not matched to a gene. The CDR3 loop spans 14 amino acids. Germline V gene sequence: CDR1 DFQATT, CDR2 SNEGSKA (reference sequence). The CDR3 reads CSARAGQGNSPLHF. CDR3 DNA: TGCAGTGCTAGAGCGGGACAGGGTAATTCACCCCTCCACTTT.

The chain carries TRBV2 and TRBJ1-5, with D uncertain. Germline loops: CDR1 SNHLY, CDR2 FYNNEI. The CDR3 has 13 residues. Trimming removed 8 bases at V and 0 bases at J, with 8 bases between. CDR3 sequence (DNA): TGTGCCAGCTCGTCCATTAGCAATCAGCCCCAGCATTTT. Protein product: CASSSISNQPQHF.

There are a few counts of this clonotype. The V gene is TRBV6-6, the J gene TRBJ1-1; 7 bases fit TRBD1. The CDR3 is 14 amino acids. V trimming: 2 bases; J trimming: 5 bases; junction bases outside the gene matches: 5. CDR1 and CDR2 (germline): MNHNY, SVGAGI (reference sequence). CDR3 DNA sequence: TGTGCCAGCAGTTACCAACAGGGGTTTACTGAAGCTTTCTTT. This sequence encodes CASSYQQGFTEAFF.

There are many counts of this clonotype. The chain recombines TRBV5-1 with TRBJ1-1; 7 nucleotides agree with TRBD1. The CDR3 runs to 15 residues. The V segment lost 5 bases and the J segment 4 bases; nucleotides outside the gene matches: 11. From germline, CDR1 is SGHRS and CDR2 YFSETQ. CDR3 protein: CASRGTVGRGTEAFF. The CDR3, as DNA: TGCGCCAGCAGAGGGACAGTGGGCAGGGGCACTGAAGCTTTCTTT. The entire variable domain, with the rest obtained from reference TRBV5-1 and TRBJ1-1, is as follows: KAGVTQTPRYLIKTRGQQVTLSCSPISGHRSVSWYQQTPGQGLQFLFEYFSETQRNKGNFPGRFSGRQFSNSRSEMNVSTLELGDSALYLCASRGTVGRGTEAFFGQGTRLTVV.